This T cell receptor beta chain originates from a study of blood T cell repertoires in COVID-19. Study summary: Collection of acute and convalescent COVID-19 samples took place in the United States, Italy and Spain.

The CDR3 has 11 residues. Per the germline V gene, CDR1 is DFQATT and CDR2 is SNEGSKA (reference sequence). V gave up 6 bases and J gave up 5 bases, with 10 bases separating them. Which cohort a participant joined came from the clinical history participants gave. Either two negative PCRs, clearance, or symptom resolution qualified Cohort 3 donors as recovered. In the original analysis: Nucleated cell counts were estimated from reference gene primer amplification. The assay was immunoSEQ multiplex PCR, and TCRdb's table has in-frame clones only and misses some. For V, J and clone size, that table is used; D and trimming come from the DNA. The data show around 390,000 clones, with around nine tenths seen just once and approximately 9.3% held by the top ten.

The sequence came from a woman aged 45-65 years who had recovered from COVID-19. The J gene is TRBJ1-1, the V gene TRBV20-1; D is unresolved. The sample was PBMCs or T cells enriched from blood (not recorded which). The CDR3 sequence is CSARSRTEAFF. Here the CDR3 DNA reads TGCAGTGCCCGATCGAGGACTGAAGCTTTCTTT.